A selection of T cell receptor beta chains follows, all from one sample in a study of blood T cells in healthy people across ages. Each CDR3 protein gets one entry after TCRdb re-called the 5' RACE reads with MiXCR. The sample shows about 400,000 distinct CDR3 sequences, approximately 52% of them seen only once. Sequencing was performed on blood. The source is a man in his sixties in good health. CDR3s include the opening cysteine and the closing phenylalanine or tryptophan. Fields, in order: clone size, V gene, D gene, CDR3 length, J gene, CDR3 DNA, CDR3 protein. The D gene is left open where the match is weak. Only some rows state a clone size, as once, few, many or a class for expanded clones.

clone size: medium-sized
V gene: TRBV20-1
D gene: TRBD2
CDR3 length: 15
J gene: TRBJ2-5
CDR3 DNA: TGCAGTGCCCGTAACCTGGGGCTAGCGGAAGAGACCCAGTACTTC
CDR3 protein: CSARNLGLAEETQYF

clone size: -
V gene: TRBV29-1
D gene: -
CDR3 length: 13
J gene: TRBJ1-1
CDR3 DNA: TGCAGCGCCCTTGGGGGCTGGGACACTGAAGCTTTCTTT
CDR3 protein: CSALGGWDTEAFF

clone size: many
V gene: TRBV6-2/TRBV6-3
D gene: -
CDR3 length: 14
J gene: TRBJ2-1
CDR3 DNA: TGTGCCAGCAGCCTGGACCACTACTACAATGAGCAGTTCTTC
CDR3 protein: CASSLDHYYNEQFF

clone size: -
V gene: TRBV5-1
D gene: TRBD1
CDR3 length: 16
J gene: TRBJ1-2
CDR3 DNA: TGCGCCAGCAGCCTGACAGGGCCACCGGATGACTATGGCTACACCTTC
CDR3 protein: CASSLTGPPDDYGYTF

clone size: -
V gene: TRBV19
D gene: -
CDR3 length: 14
J gene: TRBJ2-7
CDR3 DNA: TGTGCCAGTAGTATGAGGGCGGACTCCTACGAGCAGTACTTC
CDR3 protein: CASSMRADSYEQYF

clone size: many
V gene: TRBV5-1
D gene: TRBD1
CDR3 length: 14
J gene: TRBJ2-1
CDR3 DNA: TGCGCCAGCAGCTTTCGACAGGGCACGGGTGAGCAGTTCTTC
CDR3 protein: CASSFRQGTGEQFF

clone size: -
V gene: TRBV7-3
D gene: TRBD2
CDR3 length: 19
J gene: TRBJ2-3
CDR3 DNA: TGTACCAGCAGCCTAACCCGTGTCGGGGGGACTGCTAGCACAGATACGCAGTATTTT
CDR3 protein: CTSSLTRVGGTASTDTQYF

clone size: -
V gene: TRBV29-1
D gene: TRBD2
CDR3 length: 11
J gene: TRBJ2-2
CDR3 DNA: TGCGTGACTAGCGACACCGGGGAGCTGTTTTTT
CDR3 protein: CVTSDTGELFF

clone size: -
V gene: TRBV4-1
D gene: -
CDR3 length: 14
J gene: TRBJ2-1
CDR3 DNA: TGCGCCAGCAGCCACTGGGTAGTGGGGAGTGAGCAGTTCTTC
CDR3 protein: CASSHWVVGSEQFF

clone size: -
V gene: TRBV6-2/TRBV6-3
D gene: -
CDR3 length: 15
J gene: TRBJ2-1
CDR3 DNA: TGTGCCAGCAGCCCGAACAGGGTGTCCTACAATGAGCAGTTCTTC
CDR3 protein: CASSPNRVSYNEQFF

clone size: -
V gene: TRBV2
D gene: -
CDR3 length: 19
J gene: TRBJ1-6
CDR3 DNA: TGTGCCAGCAGAGCCAGCGCGACCGGACGTGGGGGGGTCGGTTCACCCCTCCACTTT
CDR3 protein: CASRASATGRGGVGSPLHF

clone size: -
V gene: TRBV10-3
D gene: TRBD2
CDR3 length: 15
J gene: TRBJ2-3
CDR3 DNA: TGTGCCGGAGGGGGTACTAGCGGGAACACAGATACGCAGTATTTT
CDR3 protein: CAGGGTSGNTDTQYF

clone size: -
V gene: TRBV12-3/TRBV12-4
D gene: -
CDR3 length: 14
J gene: TRBJ1-2
CDR3 DNA: TGTGCCAGCAGCCCCCGCGAGGGAGGCTATGGCTACACCTTC
CDR3 protein: CASSPREGGYGYTF

clone size: -
V gene: TRBV20-1
D gene: -
CDR3 length: 15
J gene: TRBJ2-1
CDR3 DNA: TGCAGTGCTAGGGTCGGGCTCAACTCCTACAATGAGCAGTTCTTC
CDR3 protein: CSARVGLNSYNEQFF

clone size: -
V gene: TRBV7-9
D gene: TRBD2
CDR3 length: 14
J gene: TRBJ2-1
CDR3 DNA: TGTGCCAGCAGCCGACTAGCCCTGTCGGGTGAGCAGTTCTTC
CDR3 protein: CASSRLALSGEQFF

clone size: -
V gene: TRBV6-2/TRBV6-3
D gene: -
CDR3 length: 14
J gene: TRBJ2-1
CDR3 DNA: TGTGCCAGCAACCCCAATTTAAGTGGCAATGAGCAGTTCTTC
CDR3 protein: CASNPNLSGNEQFF

clone size: many
V gene: TRBV7-9
D gene: -
CDR3 length: 12
J gene: TRBJ2-2
CDR3 DNA: TGTGCCAGCAGCTTTACGGCCGGGGAGCTGTTTTTT
CDR3 protein: CASSFTAGELFF

clone size: -
V gene: TRBV20-1
D gene: TRBD2
CDR3 length: 14
J gene: TRBJ2-3
CDR3 DNA: TGCAGTGCTAGCGGGGGGGCCAAAACAGATACGCAGTATTTT
CDR3 protein: CSASGGAKTDTQYF

clone size: -
V gene: TRBV5-1
D gene: TRBD2
CDR3 length: 15
J gene: TRBJ2-3
CDR3 DNA: TGCGCCAGCAGCTTGGTGCGGGAGGGAGTAGATACGCAGTATTTT
CDR3 protein: CASSLVREGVDTQYF

clone size: few
V gene: TRBV20-1
D gene: -
CDR3 length: 16
J gene: TRBJ2-3
CDR3 DNA: TGCAGTGCTAGAGACCCCCGGGTTGGCCCGGGAGATACGCAGTATTTT
CDR3 protein: CSARDPRVGPGDTQYF